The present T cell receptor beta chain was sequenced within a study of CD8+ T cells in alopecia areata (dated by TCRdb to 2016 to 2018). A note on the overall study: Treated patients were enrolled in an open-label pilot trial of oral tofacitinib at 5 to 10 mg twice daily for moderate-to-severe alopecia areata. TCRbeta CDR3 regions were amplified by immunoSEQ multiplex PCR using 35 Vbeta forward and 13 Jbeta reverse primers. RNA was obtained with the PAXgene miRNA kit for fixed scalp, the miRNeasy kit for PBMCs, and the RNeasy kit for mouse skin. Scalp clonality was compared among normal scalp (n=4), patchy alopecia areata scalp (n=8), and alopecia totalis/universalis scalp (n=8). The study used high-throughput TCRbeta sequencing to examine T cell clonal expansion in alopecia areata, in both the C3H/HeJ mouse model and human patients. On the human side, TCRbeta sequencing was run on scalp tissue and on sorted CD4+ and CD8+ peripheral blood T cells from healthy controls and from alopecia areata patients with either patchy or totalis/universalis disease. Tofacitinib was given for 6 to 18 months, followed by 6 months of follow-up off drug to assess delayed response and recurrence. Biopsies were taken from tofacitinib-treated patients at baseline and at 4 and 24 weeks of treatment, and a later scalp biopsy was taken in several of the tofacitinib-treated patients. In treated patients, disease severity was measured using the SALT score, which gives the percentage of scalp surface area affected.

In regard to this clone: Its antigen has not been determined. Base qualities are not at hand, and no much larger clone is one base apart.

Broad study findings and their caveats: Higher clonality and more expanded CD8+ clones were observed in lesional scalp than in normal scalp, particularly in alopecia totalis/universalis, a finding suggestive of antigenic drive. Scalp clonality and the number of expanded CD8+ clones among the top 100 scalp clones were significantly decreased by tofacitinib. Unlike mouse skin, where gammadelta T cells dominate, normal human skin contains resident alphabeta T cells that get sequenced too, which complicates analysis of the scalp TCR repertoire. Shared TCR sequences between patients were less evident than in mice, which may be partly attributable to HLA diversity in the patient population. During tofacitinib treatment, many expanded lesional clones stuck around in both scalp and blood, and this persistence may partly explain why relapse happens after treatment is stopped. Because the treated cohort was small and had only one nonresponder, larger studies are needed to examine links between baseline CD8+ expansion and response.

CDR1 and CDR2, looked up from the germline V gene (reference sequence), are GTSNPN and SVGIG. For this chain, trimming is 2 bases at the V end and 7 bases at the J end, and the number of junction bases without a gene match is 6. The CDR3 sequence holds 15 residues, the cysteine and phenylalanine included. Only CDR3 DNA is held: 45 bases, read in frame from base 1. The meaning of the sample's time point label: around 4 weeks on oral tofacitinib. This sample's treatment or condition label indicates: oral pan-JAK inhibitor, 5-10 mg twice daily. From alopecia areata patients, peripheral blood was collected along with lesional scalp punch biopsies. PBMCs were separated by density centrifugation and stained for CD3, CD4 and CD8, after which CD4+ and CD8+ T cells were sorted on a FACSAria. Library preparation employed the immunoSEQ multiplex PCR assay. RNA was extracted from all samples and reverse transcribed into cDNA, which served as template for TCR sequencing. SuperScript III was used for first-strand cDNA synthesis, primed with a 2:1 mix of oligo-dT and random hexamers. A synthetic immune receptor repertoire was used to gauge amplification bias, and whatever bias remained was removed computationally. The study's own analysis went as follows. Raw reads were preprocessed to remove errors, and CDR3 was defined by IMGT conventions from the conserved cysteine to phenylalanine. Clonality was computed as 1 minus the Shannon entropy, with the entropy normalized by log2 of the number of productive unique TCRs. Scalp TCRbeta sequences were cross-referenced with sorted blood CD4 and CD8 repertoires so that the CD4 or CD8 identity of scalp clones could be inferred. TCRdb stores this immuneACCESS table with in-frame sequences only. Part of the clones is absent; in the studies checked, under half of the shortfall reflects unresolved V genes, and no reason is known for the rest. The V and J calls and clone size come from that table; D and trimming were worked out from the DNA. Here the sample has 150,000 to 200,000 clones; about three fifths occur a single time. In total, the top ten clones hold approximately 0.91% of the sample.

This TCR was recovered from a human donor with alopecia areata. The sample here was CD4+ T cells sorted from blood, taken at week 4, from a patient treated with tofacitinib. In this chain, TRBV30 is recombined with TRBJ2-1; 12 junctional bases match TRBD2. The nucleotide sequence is TGTGCCTGGAGTTGGGCTAGCGGGGGGGTTAATGAGCAGTTCTTC. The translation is CAWSWASGGVNEQFF.